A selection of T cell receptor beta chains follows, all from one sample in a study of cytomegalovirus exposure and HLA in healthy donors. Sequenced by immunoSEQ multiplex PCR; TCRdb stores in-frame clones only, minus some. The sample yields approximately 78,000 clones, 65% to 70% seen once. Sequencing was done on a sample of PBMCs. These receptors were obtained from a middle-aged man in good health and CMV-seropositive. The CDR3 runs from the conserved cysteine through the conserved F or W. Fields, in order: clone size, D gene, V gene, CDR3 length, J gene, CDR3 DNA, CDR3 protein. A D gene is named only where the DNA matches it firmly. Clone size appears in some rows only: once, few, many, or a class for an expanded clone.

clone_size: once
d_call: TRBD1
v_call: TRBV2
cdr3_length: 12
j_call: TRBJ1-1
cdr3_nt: TGTGCCAGCAGTGAGACAGGGGCTGAAGCTTTCTTT
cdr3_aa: CASSETGAEAFF

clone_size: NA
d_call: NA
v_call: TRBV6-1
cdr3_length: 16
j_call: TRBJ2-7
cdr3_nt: TGTGCCAGCAGTGAAGAGGGGTGGCAGGGAGGCTACGAGCAGTACTTC
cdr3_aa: CASSEEGWQGGYEQYF

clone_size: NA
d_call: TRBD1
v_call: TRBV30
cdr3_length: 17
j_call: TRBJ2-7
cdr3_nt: TGTGCCTGGAGTGTACTTTATGGGGACAGGGGAAAGTACGAGCAGTACTTC
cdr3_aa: CAWSVLYGDRGKYEQYF

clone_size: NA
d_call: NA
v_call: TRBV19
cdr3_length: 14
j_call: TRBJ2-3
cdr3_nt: TGTGCCAGCCGCCGGGACACCTACACAGATACGCAGTATTTT
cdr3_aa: CASRRDTYTDTQYF

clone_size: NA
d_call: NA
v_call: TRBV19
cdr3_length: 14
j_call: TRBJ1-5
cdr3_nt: TGTGCCAGTACGTCCAGGGTTACCAATCAGCCCCAGCATTTT
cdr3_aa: CASTSRVTNQPQHF

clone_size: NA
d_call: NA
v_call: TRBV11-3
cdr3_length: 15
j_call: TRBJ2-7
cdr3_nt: TGTGCCAGCAGCCGCCGGGACTCCACCCTATACGAGCAGTACTTC
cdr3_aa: CASSRRDSTLYEQYF

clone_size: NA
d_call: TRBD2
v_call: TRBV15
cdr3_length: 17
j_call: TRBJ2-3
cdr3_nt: TGTGCCACCAGCAGTAGCCTGACTAGCGGAACCACAGATACGCAGTATTTT
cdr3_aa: CATSSSLTSGTTDTQYF

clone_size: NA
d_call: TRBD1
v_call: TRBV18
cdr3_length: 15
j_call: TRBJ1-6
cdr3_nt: TGTGCCAGCTCACCACCGGGACAGAATAATTCACCCCTCCACTTT
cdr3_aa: CASSPPGQNNSPLHF

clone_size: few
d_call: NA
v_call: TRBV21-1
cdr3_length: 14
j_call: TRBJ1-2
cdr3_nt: TGTGCCAGCAGCAAAGGGACAGGTCCGTATGGCTACACCTTC
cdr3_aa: CASSKGTGPYGYTF

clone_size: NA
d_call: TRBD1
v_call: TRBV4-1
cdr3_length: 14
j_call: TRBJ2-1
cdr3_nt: TGCGCCAGCAGCTCACGGACAGGACTGAATGAGCAGTTCTTC
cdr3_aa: CASSSRTGLNEQFF

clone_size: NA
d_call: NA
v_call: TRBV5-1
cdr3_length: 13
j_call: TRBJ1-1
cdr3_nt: TGCGCCAGCAGCTCCCCCGCAGGTGCTGAAGCTTTCTTT
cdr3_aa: CASSSPAGAEAFF

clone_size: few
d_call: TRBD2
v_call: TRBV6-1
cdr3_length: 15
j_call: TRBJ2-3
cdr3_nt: TGTGCCACCCATGTTTTGGGGGGGAGCACAGATACGCAGTATTTT
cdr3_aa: CATHVLGGSTDTQYF